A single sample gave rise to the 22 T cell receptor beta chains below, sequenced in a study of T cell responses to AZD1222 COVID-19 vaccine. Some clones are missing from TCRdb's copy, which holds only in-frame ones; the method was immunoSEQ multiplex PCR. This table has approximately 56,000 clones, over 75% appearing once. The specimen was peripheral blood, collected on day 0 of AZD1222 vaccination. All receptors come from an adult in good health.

DNA of the CDR3: TGTGCCAGCAGCATGACAACAGGGGTTAATGAAAAACTGTTTTTT. Translated, it gives CASSMTTGVNEKLFF. The chain carries TRBV9 and TRBJ1-4, with 7 bases that match TRBD1. Unmatched junction bases numbered 7, after V lost 4 bases and J lost 4 bases. Germline CDR1 SGDLS, CDR2 YYNGEE. The CDR3 spans 15 residues. The whole variable domain, remainder taken from reference TRBV9 and TRBJ1-4, is DSGVTQTPKHLITATGQRVTLRCSPRSGDLSVYWYQQSLDQGLQFLIQYYNGEERAKGNILERFSAQQFPDLHSELNLSSLELGDSALYFCASSMTTGVNEKLFFGSGTQLSVL.

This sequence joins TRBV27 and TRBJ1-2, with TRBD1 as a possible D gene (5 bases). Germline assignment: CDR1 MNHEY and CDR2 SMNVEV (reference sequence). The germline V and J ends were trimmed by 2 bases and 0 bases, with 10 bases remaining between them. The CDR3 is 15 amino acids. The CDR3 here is CASSLGQGANYGYTF. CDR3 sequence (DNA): TGTGCCAGCAGTTTAGGGCAGGGAGCTAACTATGGCTACACCTTC.

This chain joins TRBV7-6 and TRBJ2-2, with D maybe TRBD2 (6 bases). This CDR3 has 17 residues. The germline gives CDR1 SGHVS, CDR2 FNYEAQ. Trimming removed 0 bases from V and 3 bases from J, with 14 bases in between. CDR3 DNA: TGTGCCAGCAGCTTAGCGACCCCTGCGGGGCACACCGGGGAGCTGTTTTTT. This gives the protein CASSLATPAGHTGELFF.

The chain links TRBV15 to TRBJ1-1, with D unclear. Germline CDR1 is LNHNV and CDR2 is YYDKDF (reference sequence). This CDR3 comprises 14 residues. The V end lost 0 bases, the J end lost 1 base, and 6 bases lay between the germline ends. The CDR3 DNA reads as TGTGCCACCAGCAGAGAGGCCGAGAACACTGAAGCTTTCTTT. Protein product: CATSREAENTEAFF.

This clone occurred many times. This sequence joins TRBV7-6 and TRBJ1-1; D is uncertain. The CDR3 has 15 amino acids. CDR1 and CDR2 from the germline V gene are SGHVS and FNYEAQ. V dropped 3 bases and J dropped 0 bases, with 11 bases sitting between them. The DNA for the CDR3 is TGTGCCAGCAGCTTCTCGACCTATCTGAACACTGAAGCTTTCTTT. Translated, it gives CASSFSTYLNTEAFF.

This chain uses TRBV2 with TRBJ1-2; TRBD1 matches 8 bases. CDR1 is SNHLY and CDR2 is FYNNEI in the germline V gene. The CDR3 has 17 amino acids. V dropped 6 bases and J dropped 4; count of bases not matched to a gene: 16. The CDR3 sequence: CASSNPGQGPGGYGYTF. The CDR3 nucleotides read TGTGCCAGCAGCAACCCCGGACAGGGCCCCGGGGGCTATGGCTACACCTTC.

CDR3: CASSYSTGNEKLFF. DNA of the CDR3: TGTGCCAGCAGTTACTCGACAGGAAATGAAAAACTGTTTTTT. The chain has TRBV6-5 and TRBJ1-4; tentatively, D is TRBD1 (6 bases). V dropped 0 bases and J dropped 5 bases, with 7 bases sitting between them. This CDR3 contains 14 residues. Germline assignment: CDR1 MNHEY and CDR2 SVGAGI.

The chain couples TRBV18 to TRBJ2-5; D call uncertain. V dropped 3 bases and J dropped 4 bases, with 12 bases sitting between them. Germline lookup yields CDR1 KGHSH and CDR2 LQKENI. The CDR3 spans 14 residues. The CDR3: CASSPVLDRETQYF. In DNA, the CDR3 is TGTGCCAGCTCACCGGTTTTGGACCGAGAGACCCAGTACTTC.

The chain's CDR3 is CASSLGEGGSYEQYF. The CDR3 coding sequence is TGTGCCAGCAGCTTAGGAGAGGGAGGGTCCTACGAGCAGTACTTC. This sequence joins TRBV7-9 and TRBJ2-7, with 7 bases fitting TRBD2. J gave up 1 base and V 1 base, and 4 bases lay outside the gene matches. The CDR3 loop spans 15 amino acids. Per germline, CDR1 SEHNR and CDR2 FQNEAQ (reference sequence). The complete variable domain, with remaining parts taken from reference TRBV7-9 and TRBJ2-7, reads DTGVSQNPRHKITKRGQNVTFRCDPISEHNRLYWYRQTLGQGPEFLTYFQNEAQLEKSRLLSDRFSAERPKGSFSTLEIQRTEQGDSAMYLCASSLGEGGSYEQYFGPGTRLTVT.

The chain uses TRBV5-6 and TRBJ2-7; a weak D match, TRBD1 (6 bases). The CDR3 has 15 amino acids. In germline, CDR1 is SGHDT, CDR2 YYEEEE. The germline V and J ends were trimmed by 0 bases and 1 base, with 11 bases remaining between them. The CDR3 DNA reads TGTGCCAGCAGCTTGGGGCAGGGGCTGTCCTACGAGCAGTACTTC. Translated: CASSLGQGLSYEQYF.

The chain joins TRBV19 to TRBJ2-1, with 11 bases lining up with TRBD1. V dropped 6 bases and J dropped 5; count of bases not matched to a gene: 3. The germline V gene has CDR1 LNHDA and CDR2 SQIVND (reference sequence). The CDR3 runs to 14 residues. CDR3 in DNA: TGTGCCAGTAGAAGGGACAGGGGGGACAATGAGCAGTTCTTC. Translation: CASRRDRGDNEQFF.

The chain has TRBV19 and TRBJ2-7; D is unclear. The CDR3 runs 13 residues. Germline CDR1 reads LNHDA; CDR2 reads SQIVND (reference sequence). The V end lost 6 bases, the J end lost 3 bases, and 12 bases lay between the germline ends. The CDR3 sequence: CASSLQPYYEQYF. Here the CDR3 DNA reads TGTGCCAGTAGCCTCCAACCCTACTACGAGCAGTACTTC.

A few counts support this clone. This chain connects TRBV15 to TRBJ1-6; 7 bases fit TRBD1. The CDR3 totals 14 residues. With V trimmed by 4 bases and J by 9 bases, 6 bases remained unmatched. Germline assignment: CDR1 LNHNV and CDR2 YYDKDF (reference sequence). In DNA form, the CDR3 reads TGTGCCACCAGCACTGGGACAGTGATTTCACCCCTCCACTTT. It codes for CATSTGTVISPLHF.

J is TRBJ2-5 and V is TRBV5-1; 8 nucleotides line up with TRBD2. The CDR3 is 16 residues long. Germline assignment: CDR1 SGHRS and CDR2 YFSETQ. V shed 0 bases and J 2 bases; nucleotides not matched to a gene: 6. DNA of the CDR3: TGCGCCAGCAGCTTGGATGGTAGCGGGGTTCAAGAGACCCAGTACTTC. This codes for CASSLDGSGVQETQYF.

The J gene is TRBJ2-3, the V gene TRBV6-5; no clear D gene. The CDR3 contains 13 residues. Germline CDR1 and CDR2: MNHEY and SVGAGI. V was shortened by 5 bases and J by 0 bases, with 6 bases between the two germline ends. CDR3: CASSSTSTDTQYF. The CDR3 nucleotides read TGTGCCAGCAGTAGCACTAGCACAGATACGCAGTATTTT.

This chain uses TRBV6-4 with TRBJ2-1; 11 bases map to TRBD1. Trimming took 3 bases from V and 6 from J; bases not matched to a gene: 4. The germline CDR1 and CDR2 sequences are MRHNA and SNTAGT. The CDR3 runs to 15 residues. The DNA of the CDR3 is TGTGCCAGCAGTGAAGCCGGGACAGGGGGCAATGAGCAGTTCTTC. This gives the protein CASSEAGTGGNEQFF.

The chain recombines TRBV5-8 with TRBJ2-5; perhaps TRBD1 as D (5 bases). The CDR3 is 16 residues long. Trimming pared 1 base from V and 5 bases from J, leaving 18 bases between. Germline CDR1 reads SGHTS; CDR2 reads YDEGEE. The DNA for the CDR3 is TGTGCCAGCAGCTTGAGGTTATGGGGCAGGGCGGAGACCCAGTACTTC. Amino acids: CASSLRLWGRAETQYF.

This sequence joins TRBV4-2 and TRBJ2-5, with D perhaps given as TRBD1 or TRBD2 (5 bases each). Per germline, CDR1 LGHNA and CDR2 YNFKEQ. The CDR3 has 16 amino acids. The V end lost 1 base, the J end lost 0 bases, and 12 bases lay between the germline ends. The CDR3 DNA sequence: TGTGCCAGCAGCCAAGTTATGGGGGAAGACCAAGAGACCCAGTACTTC. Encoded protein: CASSQVMGEDQETQYF.

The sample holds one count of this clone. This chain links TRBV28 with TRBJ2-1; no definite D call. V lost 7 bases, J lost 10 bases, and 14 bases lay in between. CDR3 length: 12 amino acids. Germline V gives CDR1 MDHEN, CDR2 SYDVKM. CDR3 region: CASKSLLGEQFF. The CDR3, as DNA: TGTGCCAGCAAAAGCCTGTTAGGCGAGCAGTTCTTC.

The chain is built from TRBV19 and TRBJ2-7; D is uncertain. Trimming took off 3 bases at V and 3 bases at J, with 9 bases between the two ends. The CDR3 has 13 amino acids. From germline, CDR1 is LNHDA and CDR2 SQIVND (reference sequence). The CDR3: CASSMNPLYEQYF. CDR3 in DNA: TGTGCCAGTAGTATGAACCCCCTCTACGAGCAGTACTTC.

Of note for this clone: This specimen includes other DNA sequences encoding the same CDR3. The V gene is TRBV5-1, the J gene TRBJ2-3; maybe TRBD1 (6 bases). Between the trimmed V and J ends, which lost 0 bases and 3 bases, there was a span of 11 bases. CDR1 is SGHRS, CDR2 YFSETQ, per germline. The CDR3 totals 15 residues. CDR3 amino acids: CASSLGQGITDTQYF. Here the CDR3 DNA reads TGCGCCAGCAGCTTGGGGCAGGGGATTACAGATACGCAGTATTTT.

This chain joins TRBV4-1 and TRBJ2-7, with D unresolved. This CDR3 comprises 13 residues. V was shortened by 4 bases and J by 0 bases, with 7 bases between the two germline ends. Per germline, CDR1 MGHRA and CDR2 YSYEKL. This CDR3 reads CASSPISSYEQYF. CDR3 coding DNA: TGCGCCAGCAGCCCCATCAGCTCCTACGAGCAGTACTTC.